This TCR beta chain was found in a study of PD-1 blockade in classical Hodgkin lymphoma. Study-level background: Every 2 weeks, patients had 3 mg/kg nivolumab intravenously. Study-wide points: The study reported lower baseline TCR diversity in newly diagnosed patients than in healthy donors. Exclusion was applied to patients who started nivolumab under 1 year after ASCT.

Clones were sequenced by immunoSEQ multiplex PCR, and TCRdb holds only the in-frame ones, with some missing. The table records 35,000 to 50,000 clones, 60% to 80% of them present only once. About this clone itself: Its cognate antigen is unknown.

The time point: cycle 4 day 1 (C4D1), after about 6 weeks of nivolumab. Patients all relapsed after autologous stem cell transplantation, and there was variation in brentuximab vedotin exposure. V lost 3 bases and J lost 7; bases outside the gene matches: 11. The CDR3 is 15 residues long. Germline CDR1 SGDLS, CDR2 YYNGEE. This TCR came from a human donor with classical Hodgkin lymphoma. The source material was peripheral blood mononuclear cells (PBMCs), sampled before the fourth cycle of nivolumab. The chain is built from TRBV9 and TRBJ2-7, with TRBD2 identical over 9 bases. CDR3 residues: CASSEGSGGLFEQYF. The DNA of the CDR3 is TGTGCCAGCAGCGAGGGTAGCGGGGGCCTCTTTGAGCAGTACTTC.